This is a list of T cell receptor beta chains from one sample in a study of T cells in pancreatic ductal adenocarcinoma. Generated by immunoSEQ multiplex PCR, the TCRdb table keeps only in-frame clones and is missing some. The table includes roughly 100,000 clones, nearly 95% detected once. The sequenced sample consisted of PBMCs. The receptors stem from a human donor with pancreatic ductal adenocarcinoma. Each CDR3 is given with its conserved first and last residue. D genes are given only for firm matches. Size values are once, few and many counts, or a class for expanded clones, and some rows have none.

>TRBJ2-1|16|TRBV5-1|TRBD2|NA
TGCGCCAGCAGCTTGGTCCCTAGCGGGACGTACAATGAGCAGTTCTTC
CASSLVPSGTYNEQFF
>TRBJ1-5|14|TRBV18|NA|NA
TGTGCCAGCTCACCATATGAGGGTTTGGAGCCCCAGCATTTT
CASSPYEGLEPQHF
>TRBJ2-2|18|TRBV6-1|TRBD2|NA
TGTGCCAGCAGTGGAACCGGGACTAGCTTCCCTGTAGCCGGGGAGCTGTTTTTT
CASSGTGTSFPVAGELFF
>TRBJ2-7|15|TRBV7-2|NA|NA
TGTGCCAGCAGCCTATACGGGTCGAGCTCCTACGAGCAGTACTTC
CASSLYGSSSYEQYF
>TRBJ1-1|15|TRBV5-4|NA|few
TGTGCCAGCAGCTATGCAGGGGCCATGAACACTGAAGCTTTCTTT
CASSYAGAMNTEAFF
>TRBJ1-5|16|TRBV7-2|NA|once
TGTGCCAGCAGCTTAGTCCCGGACGGGGTGAATCAGCCCCAGCATTTT
CASSLVPDGVNQPQHF
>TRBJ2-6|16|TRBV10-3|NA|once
TGTGCCATCAGTGAGTTAGCGAACTCTGGGGCCAACGTCCTGACTTTC
CAISELANSGANVLTF
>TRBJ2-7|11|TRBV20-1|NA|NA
TGCAGTGCCGCGGGCACAGTCGAGCAGTACTTC
CSAAGTVEQYF
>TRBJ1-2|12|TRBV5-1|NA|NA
TGCGCCAGCAGCGTAGACATGAGCGGCTACACCTTC
CASSVDMSGYTF
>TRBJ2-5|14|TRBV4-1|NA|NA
TGCGCCAGCAGCCAAGGTCAGGGTTGGGAGACCCAGTACTTC
CASSQGQGWETQYF
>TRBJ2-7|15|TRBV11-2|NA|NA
TGTGCCAGCAGCTTAGTTCCAGGGGCAGAAAACGAGCAGTACTTC
CASSLVPGAENEQYF
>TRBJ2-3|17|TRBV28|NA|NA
TGTGCCAGCAGTTTTTCACTTGGGGACAAAGGAGGAGATACGCAGTATTTT
CASSFSLGDKGGDTQYF
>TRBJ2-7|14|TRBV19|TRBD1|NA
TGTGCCAGTAGCCCGGGACAGGGGCCCTACGAGCAGTACTTC
CASSPGQGPYEQYF
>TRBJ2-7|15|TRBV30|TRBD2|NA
TGTGCCTGGAGCCGGGGGGGCGGGAGAGCGTACGAGCAGTACTTC
CAWSRGGGRAYEQYF
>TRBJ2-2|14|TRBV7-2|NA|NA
TGTGCCAGCAGCCCCCGGAGCGGTGGCGGGGAGCTGTTTTTT
CASSPRSGGGELFF
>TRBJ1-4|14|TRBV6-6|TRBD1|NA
TGTGCCAGCAGTCGACAGGGAGAGTATGAAAAACTGTTTTTT
CASSRQGEYEKLFF
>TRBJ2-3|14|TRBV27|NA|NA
TGTGCCAGCAAGTCAGGGCGGAACACAGATACGCAGTATTTT
CASKSGRNTDTQYF